The clone carrying this TCR beta chain has only one observation. This CDR3 comprises 16 residues. Germline CDR1 and CDR2: LNHNV and YYDKDF (reference sequence). The ends lost 5 bases at V and 4 bases at J; junction bases unmatched: 8. The data originate from a study of blood T cell repertoires in COVID-19. TCRdb's table, derived via immunoSEQ multiplex PCR, lists solely in-frame clones and lacks some. Of some 97,000 clones in the sample, just over 90% were seen once. J is TRBJ2-3 and V is TRBV15; 11 bases agree with TRBD2. Sequencing was performed on peripheral blood. This receptor was obtained from a man aged 50 or older with active COVID-19. CDR3 DNA sequence: TGTGCCACCAGCGGGCAAGTTAGCGGGAGGGCAGATACGCAGTATTTT. Protein sequence: CATSGQVSGRADTQYF.